The entry that follows covers one T cell receptor beta chain sequence. Its antigen is not known. Terminally differentiated effector memory CD45RA+ cells were excluded by CCR7 positive selection of CD45RO-negative cells. Donors had no recently reported acute infections or vaccinations and were HIV-negative. This specimen belongs to a study of shared clonotypes between healthy human individuals. Study-level points and caveats: Naive subsets, compared against memory subsets, generally had larger estimated richness values.

CDR1 is SEHNR, CDR2 FQNEAQ, per germline (reference sequence). There are 15 residues in the CDR3. Trimming removed 5 bases at V and 1 base at J, with 14 bases between. Across several immunoSEQ plates, the genomic DNA of each subset was split evenly. Sequencing used immunoSEQ multiplex PCR; TCRdb keeps in-frame clones, though not all of them. This sample has more than 600,000 clones, with around 90% found just once. The chain is built from TRBV7-9 and TRBJ1-2; no firm D call. The specimen sequenced was naive CD8+ T cells sorted from blood. The clonotype originates from a man aged 25 to 40 in good health. The CDR3 protein is CASSPTMADNYGYTF. The CDR3, as DNA: TGTGCCAGCAGCCCGACAATGGCAGATAACTATGGCTACACCTTC.